These 9 T cell receptor beta chains share one sample of origin, sequenced in a study of blood T cell repertoires in COVID-19. TCRdb keeps only in-frame clones here, not all; method: immunoSEQ multiplex PCR. There are about 230,000 clones in the sample; approximately 88% occur only once, and around 27% lies in the top ten. Sequencing was performed on peripheral blood. The receptors derive from a man between 40 and 49 years old with acute or convalescent COVID-19.

The chain employs TRBV28 and TRBJ2-3; 8 positions agree with TRBD1. CDR1 MDHEN and CDR2 SYDVKM come from the germline V gene. The CDR3 extends over 14 amino acids. Unmatched junction bases numbered 6, after V lost 10 bases and J lost 0 bases. This chain's CDR3 is CATEDRGSTDTQYF. The CDR3 DNA reads as TGTGCCACTGAAGACAGGGGAAGCACAGATACGCAGTATTTT.

The chain links TRBV29-1 to TRBJ1-1; TRBD1 is a possible D gene (6 bases). Germline CDR1 reads SQVTM; CDR2 reads ANQGSEA. The CDR3 is 13 residues long. With 4 bases removed from V and 0 bases from J, the gap between germline ends came to 9 bases. CDR3 in DNA: TGCAGCGTTGTACCAGGGGTGAACACTGAAGCTTTCTTT. It is translated as CSVVPGVNTEAFF.

This sequence joins TRBV4-2 and TRBJ1-5, with 7 nucleotides matching TRBD1. With 0 bases clipped from V and 6 bases from J, the junction kept 8 bases outside the gene matches. The CDR3 contains 16 residues. Germline assignment: CDR1 LGHNA and CDR2 YNFKEQ. The CDR3 reads CASSQERTGMGQPQHF. The CDR3 DNA reads TGTGCCAGCAGCCAAGAGCGGACAGGAATGGGTCAGCCCCAGCATTTT.

CDR3: CASSLVGTEANEKLFF. CDR3 coding DNA: TGCGCCAGCAGCTTGGTTGGGACAGAGGCAAATGAAAAACTGTTTTTT. The V and J genes are TRBV5-1 and TRBJ1-4, with TRBD1 matching over 7 bases. Per the germline V gene, CDR1 is SGHRS and CDR2 is YFSETQ. V shed 0 bases, J shed 5 bases, and the junction held 7 bases outside the gene matches. The CDR3 runs to 16 residues.

This clone was observed a few times. The V call is TRBV9, the J call TRBJ2-5; 9 positions agree with TRBD2. Germline assignment: CDR1 SGDLS and CDR2 YYNGEE. The CDR3 runs 15 residues. The ends lost 0 bases at V and 4 bases at J; junction bases unmatched: 4. CDR3 loop: CASSVGLAGLETQYF. CDR3 coding DNA: TGTGCCAGCAGCGTAGGTCTAGCGGGACTAGAGACCCAGTACTTC.

The gene calls are TRBV30 and TRBJ1-1; tentatively, D is TRBD1 (6 bases). Germline-derived CDR1 and CDR2 are GTSNPN and SVGIG (reference sequence). CDR3 length: 14 residues. V lost 3 bases, J lost 0 bases, and 11 bases lay in between. CDR3 amino acids: CAWSPGAMNTEAFF. The DNA of the CDR3 is TGTGCCTGGAGCCCAGGGGCCATGAACACTGAAGCTTTCTTT.

The chain couples TRBV12-3 or TRBV12-4 to TRBJ1-4, with 7 nucleotides matching TRBD1. The V gene end was trimmed by 5 bases and the J gene end by 8 bases; junction bases not matched to a gene: 2. The CDR3 is 12 residues long. The DNA for the CDR3 is TGTGCCAGCAGTGGGGACAGAGAAAAACTGTTTTTT. Its translation is CASSGDREKLFF.

The chain employs TRBV3-1 (or the pseudogene TRBV3-2) and TRBJ1-3, with unresolved D. V lost 4 bases and J lost 0, with 4 bases in between. CDR3 length: 13 residues. The germline V gene encodes CDR1 LGHDT and CDR2 YNNKEL (reference sequence). The CDR3 nucleotides read TGTGCCAGCAGCCCTCTCTCTGGAAACACCATATATTTT. Amino acids: CASSPLSGNTIYF.

This chain's CDR3 is CSVEAGSNYGYTF. Written as DNA, the CDR3 is TGCAGCGTTGAGGCAGGATCGAACTATGGCTACACCTTC. V is TRBV29-1 and J is TRBJ1-2; D unresolved. This CDR3 contains 13 residues. V was shortened by 3 bases and J by 2 bases, with 10 bases between the two germline ends. CDR1 and CDR2 (germline): SQVTM, ANQGSEA.